Given below is one TCR beta chain in context. The antigen is undetermined. Germline CDR1 is SQVTM and CDR2 is ANQGSEA. The ends were cut back, 6 bases at V and 0 bases at J, with 8 bases in the middle. The CDR3 contains 13 residues. These data belong to a study of cytomegalovirus exposure and HLA in healthy donors. The study's findings and limits: Most of the TCR beta V segments (in an earlier analysis) were productive either about 90% or about 30% of the time. A missense DCLRE1C variant was associated with V- and J-gene trimming of TCR beta chains in a later analysis, and an independent cohort replicated the association. The study designated 160 or so TCR beta chains cytomegalovirus-associated. In the analysis, some V segments, TRBV6-2 and TRBV6-3 included, were excluded as indistinguishable.

PCR involved 60 Vbeta and 13 Jbeta primers. Sequencing used immunoSEQ multiplex PCR; TCRdb keeps in-frame clones, though not all of them. Here the sample spans more than 150,000 clones, more than 65% being singletons. J is TRBJ1-4 and V is TRBV29-1, with D unresolved. Sequenced: PBMCs. This TCR was recovered from a woman younger than 45 in good health and CMV-seropositive. The CDR3 nucleotides read TGCAGCGTGGGGAGGACAACTAATGAAAAACTGTTTTTT. This encodes CSVGRTTNEKLFF.